The 25 T cell receptor beta chains presented below share a single source sample, sequenced in a study of blood T cells in healthy people across ages. Sample-barcoded 5' priming and a J-beta primer mix drove a second PCR of about 6 to 12 cycles. TCRdb used MiXCR to reprocess the 5' RACE reads, holding one entry per CDR3 protein. The sample holds about 780,000 distinct CDR3 sequences; 60% to 80% are singletons and the top ten take about 27%. Input material: blood. These receptors were collected from a man aged 25-40 years in good health.

The chain has TRBV3-1 and TRBJ2-3; D gene unclear. V was shortened by 1 base and J by 8 bases, with 10 bases between the two germline ends. The CDR3 has 13 amino acids. Germline V gives CDR1 LGHDT, CDR2 YNNKEL (reference sequence). The CDR3 sequence is CASSQAVSPTQYF. CDR3 bases: TGTGCCAGCAGCCAAGCCGTTTCCCCTACGCAGTATTTT.

Only a few counts were recorded for this clonotype. This chain uses TRBV12-3 or TRBV12-4 with TRBJ2-1; 12 bases are a match to TRBD2. The V and J ends lost 6 bases and 4 bases, in that order; junction bases with no gene match: 7. CDR3 length: 16 residues. The chain's CDR3 is CASSVTSGGRYNEQFF. Here the CDR3 DNA reads TGTGCCAGCAGCGTCACTAGCGGGGGGCGATACAATGAGCAGTTCTTC.

The chain recombines TRBV20-1 with TRBJ2-4, with D unresolved. The end of the DNA fits TRBJ2-7 better, so the J call may be wrong. Germline values: CDR1 DFQATT, CDR2 SNEGSKA (reference sequence). The CDR3 length is 15 residues. The CDR3 reads CSAKPSHASSYEQYF. The CDR3 bases are TGCAGTGCCAAACCCAGTCACGCATCTTCCTACGAGCAGTACTTC.

The sample holds a few counts of this clonotype. The rearrangement joins TRBV2 to TRBJ2-4; 7 nucleotides match TRBD1. The CDR3 spans 15 residues. Germline CDR1 is SNHLY and CDR2 is FYNNEI. The J segment lost 2 bases and the V segment lost 7 bases, leaving 8 bases of the junction unmatched. The DNA of the CDR3 is TGTGCCAGCATCCCCGACAGGGTGACCAAAAACATTCAGTACTTC. Its translation: CASIPDRVTKNIQYF. The full variable domain, with the rest looked up from reference TRBV2 and TRBJ2-4, is EPEVTQTPSHQVTQMGQEVILRCVPISNHLYFYWYRQILGQKVEFLVSFYNNEISEKSEIFDDQFSVERPDGSNFTLKIRSTKLEDSAMYFCASIPDRVTKNIQYFGAGTRLSVL.

Turning to this clonotype: One junction end does not reproduce the germline sequence, and a read error may be involved. The chain uses TRBV7-2 and TRBJ2-4, with D hard to call. Matching the DNA end better, TRBJ2-7 makes the J call doubtful. The CDR3 covers 12 residues. CDR1 is SGHTA and CDR2 is FQGNSA in the germline V gene. CDR3: CVSSLDSYEQYF. DNA of the CDR3: TGTGTCAGCAGCTTGGACTCCTACGAGCAGTACTTC.

The V call is TRBV6-6, the J call TRBJ2-4; the D gene could be TRBD1 or TRBD2 (5 bases each). The tail of the sequence fits TRBJ2-7 better, so the J call may be wrong. From germline, CDR1 is MNHNY and CDR2 SVGAGI (reference sequence). CDR3 size: 12 residues. In DNA, the CDR3 is TGTGCCACCAACGGGGCGCCCCACGAGCAGTACTTC. It specifies CATNGAPHEQYF.

The chain couples TRBV6-4 to TRBJ1-2; 7 nucleotides line up with TRBD1. Germline CDR1 is MRHNA and CDR2 is SNTAGT. V gave up 11 bases and J gave up 4 bases; unmatched junction bases: 7. The CDR3 runs 12 residues. Here the CDR3 reads CAGISGGYGYTF. CDR3 nucleotides: TGTGCCGGCATTTCAGGGGGCTATGGCTACACCTTC.

The rearrangement joins TRBV10-3 to TRBJ2-4; D perhaps matches TRBD1 (7 bases). The end of the DNA is better explained by TRBJ2-7, so the J call may be wrong. The CDR3 spans 15 residues. CDR1 is ENHRY and CDR2 is SYGVKD in the germline V gene. CDR3 nucleotide sequence: TGTGCCATCAGTGAGGGGCAGGGGGGTACCTACGAGCAGTACTTC. This gives the protein CAISEGQGGTYEQYF.

The chain links TRBV20-1 to TRBJ2-5, with D tentatively TRBD1 (5 bases). This CDR3 region has 14 residues. Trimming pared 6 bases from V and 1 base from J, leaving 15 bases between. Per the germline V gene, CDR1 is DFQATT and CDR2 is SNEGSKA (reference sequence). In DNA form, the CDR3 reads TGCAGTGCCTCTCGACAGCCTCTCCAAGAGACCCAGTACTTC. Translation gives CSASRQPLQETQYF.

The genes are TRBV7-2 and TRBJ2-4; maybe TRBD1 (5 bases). V lost 5 bases, J lost 0 bases, and 17 bases lay in between. Germline CDR1 SGHTA, CDR2 FQGNSA. The CDR3 totals 17 residues. This CDR3 reads CASSLRGGQLAKNIQYF. CDR3 DNA: TGTGCCAGCAGCCTAAGGGGTGGGCAGCTAGCCAAAAACATTCAGTACTTC.

The sample holds one count of this clonotype. V is TRBV9 and J is TRBJ2-1; D is possibly TRBD1 (5 bases). The CDR3 is 20 residues long. Trimming stripped 4 bases from V and 6 bases from J, with 32 bases between. Germline V gene lookup returns CDR1 SGDLS and CDR2 YYNGEE. As DNA, the CDR3 is TGTGCCAGCAGCCGCAGGTCGATAGGGGATAGGTCCCACTACTTCAATGAGCAGTTCTTC. This codes for CASSRRSIGDRSHYFNEQFF.

The genes are TRBV7-2 and TRBJ1-4; 8 bases line up with TRBD1. The CDR3 spans 16 residues. Germline CDR1 is SGHTA and CDR2 is FQGNSA. V lost 5 bases, J lost 6 bases, and 11 bases stayed unmatched. CDR3 nucleotide sequence: TGTGCCAGCAGCCACACCAGGGGGCGCGGCGATGAAAAACTGTTTTTT. The encoded protein is CASSHTRGRGDEKLFF.

The chain recombines TRBV7-2 with TRBJ2-5; 11 nucleotides match TRBD1. Trimming took 4 bases from V and 0 from J; bases not matched to a gene: 4. From germline, CDR1 is SGHTA and CDR2 FQGNSA. This CDR3 is built from 16 residues. The CDR3 DNA is TGTGCCAGCAGCTCTAGGACAGGGGGCAACCAAGAGACCCAGTACTTC. This translates into CASSSRTGGNQETQYF. The complete variable domain, with remaining parts taken from reference TRBV7-2 and TRBJ2-5, reads GAGVSQSPSNKVTEKGKDVELRCDPISGHTALYWYRQSLGQGLEFLIYFQGNSAPDKSGLPSDRFSAERTGGSVSTLTIQRTQQEDSAVYLCASSSRTGGNQETQYFGPGTRLLVL.

As for this clonotype: Being one base from a much bigger clone, this may be a read error. The rearrangement uses TRBV7-2 and TRBJ2-1; the D gene is possibly TRBD2 (5 bases). There are 15 residues in the CDR3. V lost 1 base to trimming and J lost 8 bases, with 15 bases between them. Looked up from germline, CDR1 is SGHTA and CDR2 is FQGNSA. CDR3 DNA: TGTGCCAGCAGCTTAGTGATCGGGGTAGACGATGAGCAGTTCTTC. It specifies CASSLVIGVDDEQFF.

This clonotype turned up a few times. The CDR3 DNA reads TGTGCCAGCAGTCCAGGGACAGGTGGTCGAGAGACCCAGTACTTC. It codes for CASSPGTGGRETQYF. This chain connects TRBV27 to TRBJ2-7, with 8 bases lining up with TRBD1. The J call may be wrong; the DNA end is better matched by TRBJ2-5. The CDR3 is 15 amino acids. Germline loops: CDR1 MNHEY, CDR2 SMNVEV (reference sequence).

The CDR3 protein is CASTLTGFSYNEQFF. The CDR3 bases are TGTGCCAGCACCCTCACAGGCTTCTCCTACAATGAGCAGTTCTTC. The chain joins TRBV7-2 to TRBJ2-1, with a possible D match to TRBD1 (5 bases). V lost 7 bases to trimming and J lost 0 bases, with 13 bases between them. CDR1 and CDR2 (germline): SGHTA, FQGNSA. This CDR3 comprises 15 residues.

Concerning this clonotype itself: A junction boundary mismatches the germline segment, possibly from a read error. The chain uses TRBV7-2 and TRBJ1-6; D remains unclear. The V gene's germline CDR1 is SGHTA and CDR2 FQGNSA. The CDR3 extends over 17 amino acids. The CDR3 DNA follows: TGTGCCAGCAGCTACCCCGACATCAGCTCCTATAATCCACCCCTCCACTTT. It yields the protein CASSYPDISSYNPPLHF.

The chain combines TRBV6-5 with TRBJ2-3, with 7 bases that match TRBD1. Germline CDR1 reads MNHEY; CDR2 reads SVGAGI. Trimming removed 6 bases from V and 6 bases from J; junction bases left unmatched: 6. The CDR3 is 13 amino acids. CDR3 loop: CASSSTGIDTQYF. The CDR3 DNA reads as TGTGCCAGCAGCTCGACAGGGATTGATACGCAGTATTTT.

V usage is TRBV7-2 and J usage is TRBJ2-3, with 8 bases aligning to TRBD2. CDR1 and CDR2 from the germline V gene are SGHTA and FQGNSA. The CDR3 is made up of 14 amino acids. With 6 bases clipped from V and 0 bases from J, the junction kept 2 bases outside the gene matches. In DNA form, the CDR3 reads TGTGCCAGCAGGAGCGGGGGAAGCACAGATACGCAGTATTTT. This encodes CASRSGGSTDTQYF.

This chain connects TRBV20-1 to TRBJ2-7; no clear D. This CDR3 has 15 residues. Looked up from germline, CDR1 is DFQATT and CDR2 is SNEGSKA (reference sequence). Deletions cut 0 bases from V and 0 bases from J, with 12 bases between. The CDR3 protein is CSARDPQWISYEQYF. CDR3 nucleotides: TGCAGTGCTAGAGATCCGCAGTGGATCTCCTACGAGCAGTACTTC.

This clonotype has a single count. The chain has TRBV6-2 or TRBV6-3 and TRBJ2-7; D may be TRBD2 (5 bases). V gave up 2 bases and J gave up 9 bases, with 14 bases separating them. Looked up from germline, CDR1 is MNHEY and CDR2 is SVGEGT. The CDR3 runs 13 residues. The CDR3 DNA sequence: TGTGCCAGCAGTTACCTACGACGGGAAAGGCAGTACTTC. Translated: CASSYLRRERQYF.

This clonotype was counted between two and nine times. The V gene is TRBV15, the J gene TRBJ2-3, with a weak D call TRBD2 (6 bases). The CDR3 has 16 amino acids. Per the germline V gene, CDR1 is LNHNV and CDR2 is YYDKDF (reference sequence). The V gene lost 3 bases and the J gene lost 1 base, with 14 bases spanning the gap. CDR3: CATSSKAGDGTDTQYF. The CDR3 bases are TGTGCCACCAGCAGCAAAGCGGGCGACGGCACAGATACGCAGTATTTT.

In this sample, this clonotype turned up many times. The chain carries TRBV15 and TRBJ2-6, with D tentatively TRBD1 (6 bases). CDR1 and CDR2 (germline): LNHNV, YYDKDF (reference sequence). CDR3 length: 16 residues. Trimming pared 5 bases from V and 0 bases from J, leaving 11 bases between. CDR3 in amino acids: CATSAGTSSGANVLTF. In nucleotides, the CDR3 is TGTGCCACCAGCGCCGGGACAAGCTCTGGGGCCAACGTCCTGACTTTC.

This chain joins TRBV7-2 and TRBJ2-7, with 11 bases lining up with TRBD1. The V gene end was trimmed by 1 base and the J gene end by 4 bases; junction bases not matched to a gene: 3. CDR1 is SGHTA, CDR2 FQGNSA, per germline. The CDR3 runs 15 residues. For the CDR3, the DNA is TGTGCCAGCAGCTTAGGGGGACAGGGGGGATACGAGCAGTACTTC. It specifies CASSLGGQGGYEQYF.

This chain links TRBV2 with TRBJ2-7; D ambiguous. CDR3 length equals 14 residues. CDR1 and CDR2 from the germline V gene are SNHLY and FYNNEI. The V and J ends lost 5 bases and 10 bases respectively, with 21 bases between them. The CDR3 region is CASSLNSGKSTQYF. As DNA, the CDR3 is TGTGCCAGCAGTCTTAACTCCGGCAAGTCAACCCAGTACTTC.